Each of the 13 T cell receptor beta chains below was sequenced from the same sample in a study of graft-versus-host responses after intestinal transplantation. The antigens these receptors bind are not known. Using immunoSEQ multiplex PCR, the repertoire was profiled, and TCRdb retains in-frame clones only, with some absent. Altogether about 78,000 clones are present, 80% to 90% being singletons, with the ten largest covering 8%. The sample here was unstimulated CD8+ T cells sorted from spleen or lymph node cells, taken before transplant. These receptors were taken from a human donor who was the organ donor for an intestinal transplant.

DNA of the CDR3: TGTGCCTGGAACTCCGGGTACGGGGAGCTGTTTTTT. Encoded protein: CAWNSGYGELFF. The chain joins TRBV30 to TRBJ2-2; D call uncertain. Trimming left V 4 bases short and J 7 bases short, with 10 bases between. The CDR3 has 12 amino acids. The germline gives CDR1 GTSNPN, CDR2 SVGIG (reference sequence).

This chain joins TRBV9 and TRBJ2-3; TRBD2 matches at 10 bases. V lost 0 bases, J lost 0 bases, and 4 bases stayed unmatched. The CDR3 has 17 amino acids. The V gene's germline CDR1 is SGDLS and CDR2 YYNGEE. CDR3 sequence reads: CASSVESGGASTDTQYF. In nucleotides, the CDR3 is TGTGCCAGCAGCGTAGAAAGCGGGGGGGCTAGCACAGATACGCAGTATTTT.

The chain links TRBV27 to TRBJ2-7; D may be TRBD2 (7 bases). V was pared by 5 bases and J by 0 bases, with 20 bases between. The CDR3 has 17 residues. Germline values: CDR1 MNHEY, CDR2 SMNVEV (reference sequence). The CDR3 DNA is TGTGCCAGCAGTCATGGGGGGGGCAGGGGTAGCTCCTACGAGCAGTACTTC. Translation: CASSHGGGRGSSYEQYF.

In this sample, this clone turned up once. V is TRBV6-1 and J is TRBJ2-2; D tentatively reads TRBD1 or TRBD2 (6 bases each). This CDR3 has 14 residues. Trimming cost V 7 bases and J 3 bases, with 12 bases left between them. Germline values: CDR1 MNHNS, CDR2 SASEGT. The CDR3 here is CASNSGAHTGELFF. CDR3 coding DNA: TGTGCCAGCAACTCGGGGGCTCACACCGGGGAGCTGTTTTTT.

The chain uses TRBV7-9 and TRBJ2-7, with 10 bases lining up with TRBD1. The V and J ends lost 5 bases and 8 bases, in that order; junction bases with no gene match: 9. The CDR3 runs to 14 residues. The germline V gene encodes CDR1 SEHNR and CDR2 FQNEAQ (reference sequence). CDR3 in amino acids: CASSLDPGQGKQYF. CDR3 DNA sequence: TGTGCCAGCAGCCTCGACCCGGGACAGGGGAAGCAGTACTTC.

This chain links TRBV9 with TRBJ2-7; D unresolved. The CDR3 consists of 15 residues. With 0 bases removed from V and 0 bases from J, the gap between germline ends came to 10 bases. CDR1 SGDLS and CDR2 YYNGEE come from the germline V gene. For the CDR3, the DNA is TGTGCCAGCAGCGTAGAGGACGCCGGCTCCTACGAGCAGTACTTC. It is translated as CASSVEDAGSYEQYF.

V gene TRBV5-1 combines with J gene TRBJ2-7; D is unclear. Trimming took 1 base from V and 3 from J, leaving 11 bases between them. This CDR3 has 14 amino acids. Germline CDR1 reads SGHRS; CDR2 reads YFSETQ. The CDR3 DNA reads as TGCGCCAGCAGCTTGTCACTTACCCTCTACGAGCAGTACTTC. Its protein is CASSLSLTLYEQYF.

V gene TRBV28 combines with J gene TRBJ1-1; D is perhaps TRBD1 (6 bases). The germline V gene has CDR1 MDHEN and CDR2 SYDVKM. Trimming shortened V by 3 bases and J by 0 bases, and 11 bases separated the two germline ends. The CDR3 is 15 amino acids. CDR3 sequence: CASSFATGVNTEAFF. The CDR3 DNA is TGTGCCAGCAGTTTTGCGACAGGAGTGAACACTGAAGCTTTCTTT.

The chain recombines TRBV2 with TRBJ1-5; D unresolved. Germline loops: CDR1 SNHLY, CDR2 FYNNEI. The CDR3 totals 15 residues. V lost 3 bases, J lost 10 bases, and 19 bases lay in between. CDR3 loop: CASSEVRTPGDPQHF. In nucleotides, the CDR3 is TGTGCCAGCAGTGAGGTAAGGACCCCCGGAGACCCCCAGCATTTT.

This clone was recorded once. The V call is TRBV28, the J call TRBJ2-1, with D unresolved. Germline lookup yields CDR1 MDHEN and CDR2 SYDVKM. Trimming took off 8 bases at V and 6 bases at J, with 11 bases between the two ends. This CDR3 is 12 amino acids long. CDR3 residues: CASGTLGNEQFF. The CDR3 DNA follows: TGTGCCAGCGGAACCCTAGGCAATGAGCAGTTCTTC.

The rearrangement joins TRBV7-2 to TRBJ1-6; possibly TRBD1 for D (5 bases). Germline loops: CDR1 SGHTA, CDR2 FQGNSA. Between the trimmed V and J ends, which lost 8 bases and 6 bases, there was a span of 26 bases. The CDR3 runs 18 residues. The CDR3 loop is CASRQTVPQIFGNSPLHF. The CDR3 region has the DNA TGTGCCAGCCGCCAGACAGTTCCCCAGATATTTGGTAATTCACCCCTCCACTTT.

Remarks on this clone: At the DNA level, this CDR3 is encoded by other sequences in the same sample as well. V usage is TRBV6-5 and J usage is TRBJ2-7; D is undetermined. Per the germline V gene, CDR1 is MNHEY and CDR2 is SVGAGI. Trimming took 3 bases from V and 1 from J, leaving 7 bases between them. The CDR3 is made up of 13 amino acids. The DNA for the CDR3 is TGTGCCAGCAGTTATGGTGTTTCCTACGAGCAGTACTTC. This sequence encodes CASSYGVSYEQYF.

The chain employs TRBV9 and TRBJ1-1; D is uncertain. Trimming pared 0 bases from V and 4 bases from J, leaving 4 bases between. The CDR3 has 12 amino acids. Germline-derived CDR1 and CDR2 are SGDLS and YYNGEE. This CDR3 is CASSVGGTEAFF. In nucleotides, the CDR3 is TGTGCCAGCAGCGTAGGGGGCACTGAAGCTTTCTTT.